A selection of T cell receptor beta chains follows, all from one sample in a study of blood T cells in healthy people across ages. One entry per CDR3 protein results from TCRdb running MiXCR on the 5' RACE reads. The repertoire holds over 450,000 distinct CDR3 sequences, with 24% as singletons. These data were also reused for a study on T cells of mothers and their children.

Source material: blood. The receptors shown here come from a boy younger than 18 in good health. CDR3s include the opening cysteine and the closing phenylalanine or tryptophan. A D gene is named only where the DNA matches it firmly. Size values are once, few and many counts, or a class for expanded clones, and some rows have none.

size: -; J: TRBJ1-1; V: TRBV20-1; D: -; DNA: TGCAGTGCTAGAAGTCAGGGAGTGAACACTGAAGCTTTCTTT; CDR3: CSARSQGVNTEAFF
size: few; J: TRBJ2-3; V: TRBV5-1; D: TRBD2; DNA: TGCGCCAGCAGACTGACTAGCTTCACAGATACGCAGTATTTT; CDR3: CASRLTSFTDTQYF
size: -; J: TRBJ2-1; V: TRBV27; D: -; DNA: TGTGCCAGCAGTTTAGGGTCCGAATACAATGAGCAGTTCTTC; CDR3: CASSLGSEYNEQFF
size: -; J: TRBJ2-5; V: TRBV2; D: -; DNA: TGTGCCAGCAGTGTTCAGGGGCAAGAGACCCAGTACTTC; CDR3: CASSVQGQETQYF
size: -; J: TRBJ2-1; V: TRBV20-1; D: TRBD2; DNA: TGCAGTGCTACCGGACTAGAAGACTACAATGAGCAGTTCTTC; CDR3: CSATGLEDYNEQFF
size: -; J: TRBJ2-1; V: TRBV29-1; D: -; DNA: TGCAGCGTTGAAACAGGTGGCCGCGGTGAGCAGTTCTTC; CDR3: CSVETGGRGEQFF
size: -; J: TRBJ2-7; V: TRBV29-1; D: -; DNA: TGCAGCGTTGCGGAGGTAGTCACCTACGAGCAGTACTTC; CDR3: CSVAEVVTYEQYF
size: few; J: TRBJ1-1; V: TRBV2; D: -; DNA: TGTGCCAGCAGTGGGACGGATCCCATCCCGAACACTGAAGCTTTCTTT; CDR3: CASSGTDPIPNTEAFF
size: -; J: TRBJ2-3; V: TRBV5-1; D: -; DNA: TGCGCCAGCCGACCCGACAGCTCTAGCACAGATACGCAGTATTTT; CDR3: CASRPDSSSTDTQYF
size: -; J: TRBJ2-7; V: TRBV7-9; D: TRBD1; DNA: TGTGCCAGCAGCTTAGCGTTGGGACAGGACGCCCACGAGCAGTACTTC; CDR3: CASSLALGQDAHEQYF
size: -; J: TRBJ1-3; V: TRBV4-3; D: -; DNA: TGCGCCAGCAGCCAAGTCAGGGGTCTAGAGAACACCATATATTTT; CDR3: CASSQVRGLENTIYF
size: -; J: TRBJ1-3; V: TRBV4-2; D: TRBD1; DNA: TGTGCCAGCAGCCAAGATATGACAGGGGGTGGAAACACCATATATTTT; CDR3: CASSQDMTGGGNTIYF
size: few; J: TRBJ2-7; V: TRBV29-1; D: TRBD1; DNA: TGCAGCGTTGAATTGAGACAGGGGGCCGGCGAGCAGTACTTC; CDR3: CSVELRQGAGEQYF
size: -; J: TRBJ2-1; V: TRBV12-3/TRBV12-4; D: -; DNA: TGTGCCAGCTCCTTTCAGACCCCCGGACGTAACAATGAGCAGTTCTTC; CDR3: CASSFQTPGRNNEQFF
size: few; J: TRBJ2-5; V: TRBV4-1; D: -; DNA: TGCGCCAGCAGCCAAGATCAGGAGGGGGAGACCCAGTACTTC; CDR3: CASSQDQEGETQYF
size: few; J: TRBJ2-5; V: TRBV5-5; D: -; DNA: TGTGCCAGCAGGCGAGGTGCAGATAAAGAGACCCAGTACTTC; CDR3: CASRRGADKETQYF
size: -; J: TRBJ1-1; V: TRBV20-1; D: TRBD1; DNA: TGCAGTGCTAGAGATCCTGGACAGGAGTCCACTGAAGCTTTCTTT; CDR3: CSARDPGQESTEAFF
size: -; J: TRBJ2-7; V: TRBV3-1; D: -; DNA: TGTGCCAGCAGCCAAGAAAGGGAGATTGCTCAGTACTTC; CDR3: CASSQEREIAQYF
size: -; J: TRBJ2-1; V: TRBV7-3; D: TRBD2; DNA: TGTGCCAGCAGCTTGACTAGCGGGGGGACCAGCTCCTACAATGAGCAGTTCTTC; CDR3: CASSLTSGGTSSYNEQFF
size: few; J: TRBJ2-5; V: TRBV5-5; D: -; DNA: TGTGCCAGCAGCTTGATTCTGGGGTTGGAAGAGACCCAGTACTTC; CDR3: CASSLILGLEETQYF
size: -; J: TRBJ1-1; V: TRBV6-1; D: -; DNA: TGTGCCAGCAGTCGTGACGGACCCCCGTGGGATGAAGCTTCCTTT; CDR3: CASSRDGPPWDEASF
size: -; J: TRBJ1-4; V: TRBV12-3/TRBV12-4; D: TRBD1; DNA: TGTGCCAGCAGTTTAGGTGGGACAGGACGGGAAAAACTGTTTTTT; CDR3: CASSLGGTGREKLFF
size: few; J: TRBJ2-3; V: TRBV4-2; D: TRBD2; DNA: TGTGCCAGCAGCCCCAGGACTAGCGGGAGGGTCAGCACAGATACGCAGTATTTT; CDR3: CASSPRTSGRVSTDTQYF
size: few; J: TRBJ2-3; V: TRBV24-1; D: -; DNA: TGTGCCACCAGTGATTTGAACAGGGTAGATACGCAGTATTTT; CDR3: CATSDLNRVDTQYF
size: -; J: TRBJ2-1; V: TRBV5-1; D: -; DNA: TGCGCCAGCAGCTTGAGTTCCGGGGCTCGCTCCTACAATGAGCAGTTCTTC; CDR3: CASSLSSGARSYNEQFF
size: few; J: TRBJ2-5; V: TRBV18; D: TRBD2; DNA: TGTGCCAGCTCACCACCTCAACGGACTAGCGGGAGTTGGGGGGAGACCCAGTACTTC; CDR3: CASSPPQRTSGSWGETQYF
size: few; J: TRBJ2-7; V: TRBV29-1; D: TRBD1; DNA: TGCAGCGTTGAAGCAACCGGGACAGGGGGCGACCGCTACGAGCAGTACTTC; CDR3: CSVEATGTGGDRYEQYF
size: -; J: TRBJ1-2; V: TRBV29-1; D: -; DNA: TGCAGCGTTGAAGGACCTACAGGGTTATCTGGCTACACCTTC; CDR3: CSVEGPTGLSGYTF
size: few; J: TRBJ2-1; V: TRBV9; D: -; DNA: TGTGCCAGCAGCGCCTTACTAGGCAATGAGCAGTTCTTC; CDR3: CASSALLGNEQFF
size: -; J: TRBJ1-2; V: TRBV3-1; D: -; DNA: TGTGCCAGCAGCCAAGGGCAAAGAGATGGCTACGCCTTC; CDR3: CASSQGQRDGYAF
size: many; J: TRBJ2-2; V: TRBV3-1; D: -; DNA: TGTGCCAGCAGCCAAGTGGGGACCGGGGAGCTGTTTTTT; CDR3: CASSQVGTGELFF
size: -; J: TRBJ2-7; V: TRBV27; D: -; DNA: TGTGCCAGCAGTTCATTCCAACCATCCTACGAGCAGTACTTC; CDR3: CASSSFQPSYEQYF
size: few; J: TRBJ1-4; V: TRBV6-5; D: -; DNA: TGTGCCAGCACTAGAACGGCAGGAACTAATGAAAAACTGTTTTTT; CDR3: CASTRTAGTNEKLFF
size: few; J: TRBJ1-4; V: TRBV11-2; D: -; DNA: TGTGCCAGCAGCTTAGAGGAATTGACTAATGAAAAACTGTTTTTT; CDR3: CASSLEELTNEKLFF
size: few; J: TRBJ1-1; V: TRBV5-1; D: -; DNA: TGCGCCAGCAGCTGGGAGGGGCTGAACACTGAAGCTTTCTTT; CDR3: CASSWEGLNTEAFF
size: few; J: TRBJ2-1; V: TRBV27; D: -; DNA: TGTGCCAGTTTGAGCTCCTACAATGAGCAGTTCTTC; CDR3: CASLSSYNEQFF
size: few; J: TRBJ2-4; V: TRBV29-1; D: -; DNA: TGCAGCGTTGAAGTAACAGGTCAGGGCGACATTCAGTACTTC; CDR3: CSVEVTGQGDIQYF